What follows is one T cell receptor (beta chain) and its context. Its antigen is not known. TCRdb keeps only in-frame clones here, not all; method: immunoSEQ multiplex PCR. The table records 85,000 to 90,000 clones, over 85% of them present only once. The record originates from a study of T cell responses to AZD1222 COVID-19 vaccine. Study context: Whether given at about 4 or about 12 weeks, second doses were pooled. General study points: There were mostly white British donors and more females than males, and clonal diversity was possibly underestimated. Reports indicate that nearly half of spike-specific TCRs are directed at unmutated variant regions. Sampling captured repertoires only after the peak T cell response.

This CDR3 is built from 15 residues. The source of this sequence is an adult in good health. V gene TRBV21-1 combines with J gene TRBJ2-7; the table calls TRBD1, which could not be checked here. TRBV21-1 is termed a pseudogene. This material consisted of peripheral blood, taken on day 0 of AZD1222 vaccination. As DNA, the CDR3 is TGTGCCAGCAGCTCCCCCGCCAGGGAAGCCTACGAGCAGTACTTC. Protein: CASSSPAREAYEQYF.